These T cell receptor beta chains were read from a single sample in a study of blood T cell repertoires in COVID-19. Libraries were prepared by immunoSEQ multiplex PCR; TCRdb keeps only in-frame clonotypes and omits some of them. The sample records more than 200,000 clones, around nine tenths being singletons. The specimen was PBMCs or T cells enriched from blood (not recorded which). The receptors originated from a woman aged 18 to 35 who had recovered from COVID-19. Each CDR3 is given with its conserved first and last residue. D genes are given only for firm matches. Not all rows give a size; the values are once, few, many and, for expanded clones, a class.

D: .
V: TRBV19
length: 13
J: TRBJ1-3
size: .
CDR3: CASRRTTGNTIYF
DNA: TGTGCCAGTAGAAGGACAACTGGAAACACCATATATTTT

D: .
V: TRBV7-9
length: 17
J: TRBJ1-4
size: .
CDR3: CASSLVGAKQSVEKLFF
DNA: TGTGCCAGCAGCTTAGTTGGGGCCAAGCAGTCTGTTGAAAAACTGTTTTTT

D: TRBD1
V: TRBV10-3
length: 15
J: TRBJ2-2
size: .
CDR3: CAISAQGDSTGELFF
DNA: TGTGCCATCAGTGCCCAGGGGGACAGCACCGGGGAGCTGTTTTTT

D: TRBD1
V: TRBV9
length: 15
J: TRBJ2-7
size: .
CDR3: CASSATDQGAGEQYF
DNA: TGTGCCAGCAGCGCCACTGACCAGGGGGCCGGCGAGCAGTACTTC

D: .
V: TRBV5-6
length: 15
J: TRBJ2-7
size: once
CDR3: CASSFVLGLSYEQYF
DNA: TGTGCCAGCAGCTTTGTGCTGGGCCTCTCCTACGAGCAGTACTTC

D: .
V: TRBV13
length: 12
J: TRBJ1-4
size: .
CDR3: CASSSRPGKLFF
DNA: TGTGCCAGCAGCTCCCGTCCGGGAAAACTGTTTTTT

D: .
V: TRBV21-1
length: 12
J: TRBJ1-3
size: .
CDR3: CARRGFGNTIYF
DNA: TGTGCCAGGCGGGGATTTGGAAACACCATATATTTT

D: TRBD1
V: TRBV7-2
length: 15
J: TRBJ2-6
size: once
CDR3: CASSRTGAGANVLTF
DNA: TGTGCCAGCAGCAGAACAGGGGCCGGGGCCAACGTCCTGACTTTC

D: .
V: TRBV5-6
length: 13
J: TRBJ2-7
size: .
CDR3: CASSLTAGYEQYF
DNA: TGTGCCAGCAGCTTGACAGCCGGATACGAGCAGTACTTC

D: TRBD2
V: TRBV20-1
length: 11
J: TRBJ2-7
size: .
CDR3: CSAASGYEQYF
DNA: TGCAGTGCTGCTAGCGGCTACGAGCAGTACTTC

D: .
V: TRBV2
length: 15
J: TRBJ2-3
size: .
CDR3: CASSLTRRGSDTQYF
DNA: TGTGCCAGCAGTCTGACCCGGAGGGGCTCAGATACGCAGTATTTT

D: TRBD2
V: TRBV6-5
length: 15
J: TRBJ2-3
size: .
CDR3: CANKGSGVSTDTQYF
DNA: TGTGCCAACAAGGGTAGCGGGGTCAGCACAGATACGCAGTATTTT

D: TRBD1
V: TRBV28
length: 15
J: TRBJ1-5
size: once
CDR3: CASSLGTGDGRPQHF
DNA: TGTGCCAGCAGTTTAGGGACAGGGGACGGAAGGCCCCAGCATTTT

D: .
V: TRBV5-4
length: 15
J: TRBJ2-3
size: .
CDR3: CASSLDRIGTDTQYF
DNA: TGTGCCAGCAGCCTGGACAGAATCGGCACAGATACGCAGTATTTT

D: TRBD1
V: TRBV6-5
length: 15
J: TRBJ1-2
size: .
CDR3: CASSSYDRGGYGYTF
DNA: TGTGCCAGCAGTTCGTACGACAGGGGAGGCTATGGCTACACCTTC

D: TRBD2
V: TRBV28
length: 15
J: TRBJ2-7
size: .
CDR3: CASLPERDYSYEQYF
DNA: TGTGCCAGCCTCCCGGAACGGGACTACTCCTACGAGCAGTACTTC

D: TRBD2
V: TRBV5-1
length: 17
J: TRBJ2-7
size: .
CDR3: CASSLPRTSGGAYEQYF
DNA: TGCGCCAGCAGCTTGCCCCGGACTAGCGGGGGGGCCTACGAGCAGTACTTC

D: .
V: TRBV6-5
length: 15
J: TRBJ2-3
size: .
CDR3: CASSRPGTVTDTQYF
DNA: TGTGCCAGCTCCCGCCCCGGGACTGTAACGGATACGCAGTATTTT

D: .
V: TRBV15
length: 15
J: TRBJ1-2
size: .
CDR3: CATSRVEGGEYGYTF
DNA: TGTGCCACCAGCAGAGTTGAGGGAGGAGAATATGGCTACACCTTC

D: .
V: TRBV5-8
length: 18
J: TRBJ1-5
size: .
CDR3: CASSLEILSPTHRQPQHF
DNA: TGTGCCAGCAGCTTAGAAATCTTATCTCCGACACATAGACAGCCCCAGCATTTT

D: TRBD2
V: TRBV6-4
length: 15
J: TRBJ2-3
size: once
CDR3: CASSETSGATDTQYF
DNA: TGTGCCAGCAGTGAAACTAGCGGAGCCACAGATACGCAGTATTTT

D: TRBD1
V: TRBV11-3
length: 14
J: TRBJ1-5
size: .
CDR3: CASSFRRGLQPQHF
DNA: TGTGCCAGCAGCTTTCGGAGGGGGCTTCAGCCCCAGCATTTT

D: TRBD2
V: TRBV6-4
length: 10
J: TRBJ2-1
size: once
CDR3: CASRGGEQFF
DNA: TGTGCCAGCAGGGGGGGGGAGCAGTTCTTC

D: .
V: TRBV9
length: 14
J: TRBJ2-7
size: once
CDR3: CASSEGHDGSEQYF
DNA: TGTGCCAGCAGCGAGGGCCATGATGGGAGCGAGCAGTACTTC

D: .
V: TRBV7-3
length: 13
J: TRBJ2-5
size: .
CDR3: CASSLSTTGTQYF
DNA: TGTGCCAGCAGCTTATCGACTACCGGGACCCAGTACTTC

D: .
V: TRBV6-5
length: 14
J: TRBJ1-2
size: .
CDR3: CASSYSGGRYAYTF
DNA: TGTGCCAGCAGTTATTCGGGGGGGAGGTATGCCTACACCTTC

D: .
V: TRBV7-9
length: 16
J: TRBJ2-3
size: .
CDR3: CASSSLKQGGIDTQYF
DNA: TGTGCCAGCAGCTCCCTGAAACAGGGTGGAATAGATACGCAGTATTTT

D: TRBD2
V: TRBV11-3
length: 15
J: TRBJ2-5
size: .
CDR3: CASSRLGLAQETQYF
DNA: TGTGCCAGCAGCCGACTGGGACTAGCGCAAGAGACCCAGTACTTC

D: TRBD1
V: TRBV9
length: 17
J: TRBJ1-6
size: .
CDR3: CASSASGTGSYNSPLHF
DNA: TGTGCCAGCAGCGCATCCGGGACAGGCTCCTATAATTCACCCCTCCACTTT

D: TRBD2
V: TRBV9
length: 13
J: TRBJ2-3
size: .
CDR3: CASSRGLADTQYF
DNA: TGTGCCAGCAGCCGAGGACTAGCCGATACGCAGTATTTT

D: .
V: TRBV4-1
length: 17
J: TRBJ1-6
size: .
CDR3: CASSQSSGARKNSPLHF
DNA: TGCGCCAGCAGTCAGAGTTCAGGGGCCAGGAAGAATTCACCCCTCCACTTT

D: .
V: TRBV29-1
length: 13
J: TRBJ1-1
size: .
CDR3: CSVEATPSTEAFF
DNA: TGCAGCGTTGAAGCTACTCCGAGCACTGAAGCTTTCTTT

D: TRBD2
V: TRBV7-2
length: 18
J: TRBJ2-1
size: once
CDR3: CASSLWGPRTSRYNEQFF
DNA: TGTGCCAGCAGCTTGTGGGGCCCAAGGACTAGTCGCTACAATGAGCAGTTCTTC

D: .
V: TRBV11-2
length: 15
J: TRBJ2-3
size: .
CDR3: CASSFGGSSTDTQYF
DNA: TGTGCCAGCAGCTTCGGGGGATCTAGCACAGATACGCAGTATTTT

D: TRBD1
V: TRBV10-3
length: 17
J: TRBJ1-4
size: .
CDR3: CAISGTGVSTTNEKLFF
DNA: TGTGCCATCAGTGGGACAGGCGTTAGCACAACTAATGAAAAACTGTTTTTT

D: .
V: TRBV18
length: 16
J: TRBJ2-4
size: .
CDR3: CASSPPARAAKNIQYF
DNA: TGTGCCAGCTCACCACCGGCCAGGGCGGCCAAAAACATTCAGTACTTC

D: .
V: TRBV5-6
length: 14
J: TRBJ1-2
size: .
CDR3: CASTGLGYSYGYTF
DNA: TGTGCCAGCACCGGGTTGGGTTACTCCTATGGCTACACCTTC

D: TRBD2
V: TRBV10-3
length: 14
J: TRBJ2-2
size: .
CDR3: CAVNAGGKAGELFF
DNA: TGTGCCGTCAACGCCGGGGGGAAGGCCGGGGAGCTGTTTTTT

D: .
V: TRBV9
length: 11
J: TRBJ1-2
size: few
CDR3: CASSARGGYTF
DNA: TGTGCCAGCAGCGCTAGGGGAGGCTACACCTTC

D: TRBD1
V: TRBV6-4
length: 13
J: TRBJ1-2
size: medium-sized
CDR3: CASSDSDRGGYTF
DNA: TGTGCCAGCAGTGACTCGGACAGGGGTGGCTACACCTTC

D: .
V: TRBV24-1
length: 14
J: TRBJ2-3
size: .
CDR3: CATSDPLITDTQYF
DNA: TGTGCCACCAGTGATCCCCTAATTACAGATACGCAGTATTTT

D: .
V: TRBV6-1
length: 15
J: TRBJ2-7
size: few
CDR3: CASSEAGHFGGEQYF
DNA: TGTGCCAGCAGTGAAGCGGGACACTTCGGAGGAGAGCAGTACTTC

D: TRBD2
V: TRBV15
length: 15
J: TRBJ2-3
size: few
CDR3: CATSRAREVQDTQYF
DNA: TGTGCCACCAGCAGAGCGCGGGAGGTTCAAGATACGCAGTATTTT

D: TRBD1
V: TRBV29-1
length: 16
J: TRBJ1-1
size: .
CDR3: CSVRSGGSIMYTEAFF
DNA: TGCAGCGTTCGTTCAGGGGGCTCCATCATGTACACTGAAGCTTTCTTT

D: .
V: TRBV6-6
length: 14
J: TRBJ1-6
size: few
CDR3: CASSYRGPDSPLHF
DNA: TGTGCCAGCAGTTACAGAGGTCCGGATTCACCCCTCCACTTT

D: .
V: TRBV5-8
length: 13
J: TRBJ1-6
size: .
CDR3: CASRSRSNSPLHF
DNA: TGTGCCAGCAGGTCCCGTTCTAATTCACCCCTCCACTTT

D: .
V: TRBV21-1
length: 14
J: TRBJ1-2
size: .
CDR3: CASSNAGPIRGYTF
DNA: TGTGCCAGCTCCAATGCGGGCCCTATTAGGGGCTACACCTTC

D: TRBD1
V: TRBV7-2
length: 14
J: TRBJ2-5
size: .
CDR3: CASSKQGAGETQYF
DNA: TGTGCCAGCAGTAAACAGGGGGCGGGGGAGACCCAGTACTTC

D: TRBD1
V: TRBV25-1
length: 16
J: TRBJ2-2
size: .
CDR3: CASSKEQGAYTGELFF
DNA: TGTGCCAGCAGCAAGGAACAGGGGGCGTACACCGGGGAGCTGTTTTTT

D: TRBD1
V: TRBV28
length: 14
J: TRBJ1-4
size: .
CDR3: CASSWDSSGEKLFF
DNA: TGTGCCAGCAGCTGGGACAGCTCGGGTGAAAAACTGTTTTTT

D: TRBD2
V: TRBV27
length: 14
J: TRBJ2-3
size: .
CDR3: CASPPEREADTQYF
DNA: TGTGCCAGCCCCCCAGAGCGGGAGGCAGATACGCAGTATTTT

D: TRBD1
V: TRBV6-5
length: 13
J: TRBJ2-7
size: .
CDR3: CASSRQGPYEQYF
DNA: TGTGCCAGCAGTAGACAGGGGCCCTACGAGCAGTACTTC

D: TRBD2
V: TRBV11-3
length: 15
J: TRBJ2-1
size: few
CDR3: CASSLGASGYNEQFF
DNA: TGTGCCAGCAGCTTAGGGGCTAGCGGATACAATGAGCAGTTCTTC

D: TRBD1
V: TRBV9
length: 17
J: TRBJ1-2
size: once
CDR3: CASSVGDRGRVDYGYTF
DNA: TGTGCCAGCAGCGTAGGGGACAGGGGGCGGGTTGACTATGGCTACACCTTC

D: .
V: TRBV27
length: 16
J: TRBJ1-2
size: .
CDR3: CASSVGWEGGTYGYTF
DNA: TGTGCCAGCAGTGTAGGATGGGAGGGAGGTACTTATGGCTACACCTTC